This TCR beta chain appears in the sequencing data of a study of a mutant IDH1 vaccine in newly diagnosed glioma. A note on this clone: Its antigen is still unknown.

The time point here: week 47, end of study. A 20-mer mutant IDH1 peptide at 300 ug was injected subcutaneously with topical imiquimod. The germline V gene encodes CDR1 MNHEY and CDR2 SVGAGI. This CDR3 comprises 13 residues. The trim removed 2 bases at V and 3 bases at J, leaving 0 bases unmatched. Sequencing used immunoSEQ multiplex PCR; TCRdb keeps in-frame clones, though not all of them. Of over 30,000 clones listed, 75% to 95% are singletons. This chain links TRBV6-5 with TRBJ2-7; 8 bases fit TRBD2. The starting material was PBMCs, obtained from a glioma patient whose treatment included an IDH1 peptide vaccine. This clonotype was sampled from a woman between 40 and 50 years old with glioma. The CDR3 nucleotides read TGTGCCAGCAGTTACAGCGGGAGCTACGAGCAGTACTTC. It yields the protein CASSYSGSYEQYF.